The present TCR beta chain was sequenced within a study of blood T cell repertoires in COVID-19. Study summary: T cells, B-cell-depleted T cells, or PBMCs provided the cDNA or gDNA that served as material.

This CDR3 spans 14 amino acids. Germline V gives CDR1 MNHEY, CDR2 SVGEGT. V gave up 6 bases and J gave up 0 bases, with 11 bases separating them. Clones were read by immunoSEQ multiplex PCR, and TCRdb kept only the in-frame ones, dropping some. Of some 260,000 clones in the sample, around 90% were seen once. The sequence came from a human donor in a cohort sampled during active COVID-19. The sample taken for sequencing was peripheral blood. This sequence joins TRBV6-2 or TRBV6-3 and TRBJ1-1, with D perhaps matching TRBD1 (6 bases). As DNA, the CDR3 is TGTGCCAGCAGCAGAAGGACAGTGAACACTGAAGCTTTCTTT. Translation: CASSRRTVNTEAFF.